This TCR beta chain was documented in a study of cytomegalovirus exposure and HLA in healthy donors. Whole-study findings and limits: Exclusion as indistinguishable affected some V segments, including TRBV6-2 and TRBV6-3. Trimming of TCR beta V- and J-genes showed a link, identified in a later analysis, to a missense DCLRE1C variant.

The primer mix had 60 Vbeta and 13 Jbeta primers. Method: immunoSEQ multiplex PCR; TCRdb's copy keeps in-frame clones and lacks some. The sample contains 140,000 to 150,000 clones, around four fifths of which appear only once. The CDR3 loop spans 17 amino acids. Germline assignment: CDR1 LGHNA and CDR2 YNFKEQ. Germline trimming cut 1 base from V and 5 bases from J; bases unmatched to any gene: 10. In the case of this clone: Its antigen is unknown.

Material: PBMCs. V usage is TRBV4-2 and J usage is TRBJ2-3, with 9 nucleotides matching TRBD1. This receptor was obtained from a boy aged 2-9 years in good health and CMV-seronegative. The chain's CDR3 is CASSQVIRDRVRDTQYF. The CDR3 DNA sequence: TGTGCCAGCAGCCAAGTAATCCGGGACAGGGTGAGAGATACGCAGTATTTT.